This is a list of T cell receptor beta chains from one sample in a study of control samples from healthy donors and cancer patients. Sequencing used immunoSEQ multiplex PCR; TCRdb keeps in-frame clones, though not all of them. The table shows roughly 120,000 clones, with about 91% occurring only once. Sequenced input: blood. The receptors were gathered from a middle-aged man in good health. CDR3s leave out the opening cysteine and the closing phenylalanine or tryptophan. The order of the fields is V gene, clone size, D gene, CDR3 protein. A D gene is named only where the DNA matches it firmly. Clone size, where shown, is once, few, many, or a class for clones that have expanded.

TRBV10-1 | - | - | ASSDGQGYGYT
TRBV27 | - | TRBD1 | ASSTTGQFYEQY
TRBV25-1 | - | - | ASSHVETAGGYT
TRBV29-1 | - | TRBD1 | STDRGRGETQY
TRBV6-5 | - | - | ASKRLGGYT
TRBV2 | few | TRBD1 | ASSLTGMNSPLH
TRBV7-9 | - | - | ASSRSQGLNSPLH
TRBV5-1 | - | TRBD1 | ASSWTGGNSYEQY
TRBV9 | - | TRBD2 | ASSVSSGGADTQY
TRBV6-2/TRBV6-3 | few | TRBD1 | ASSHNRGEIYSNQPQH
TRBV25-1 | few | - | ASGGGGRFANTGELF
TRBV10-3 | - | TRBD1 | AIRDREDQPQH
TRBV2 | - | - | ATWGGSSYNSPLH
TRBV7-8 | - | - | ASSIGSSGNTIY
TRBV7-9 | few | - | ASSETRGEQF
TRBV19 | - | - | ASRKGQGGGNEQF
TRBV5-1 | few | - | ASSDRQSQETQY
TRBV10-2 | - | - | ASNPSGPGNTIY
TRBV3-1/TRBV3-2 | few | - | ASSQFHGGRKDGYT
TRBV6-5 | - | - | ASSLAADTQY
TRBV3-1/TRBV3-2 | - | - | ASSQVKGNGNTIY
TRBV15 | - | TRBD2 | ATTRLAGSTDTQY
TRBV19 | - | - | ASSIRANSMNTEAF
TRBV5-1 | - | - | ASSSLDVAPSGTYEQY
TRBV6-5 | - | - | ASMGNTEAF
TRBV6-1 | once | - | ASGLEANALKTQY
TRBV4-2 | - | - | ASSPEGGYAF
TRBV27 | once | - | ASSLNPSAVYEQY
TRBV9 | - | TRBD1 | ASSAGSGTGWYEQY
TRBV9 | - | - | ASSVGQGSNQPQH
TRBV9 | - | - | ASSVSGGPGELF